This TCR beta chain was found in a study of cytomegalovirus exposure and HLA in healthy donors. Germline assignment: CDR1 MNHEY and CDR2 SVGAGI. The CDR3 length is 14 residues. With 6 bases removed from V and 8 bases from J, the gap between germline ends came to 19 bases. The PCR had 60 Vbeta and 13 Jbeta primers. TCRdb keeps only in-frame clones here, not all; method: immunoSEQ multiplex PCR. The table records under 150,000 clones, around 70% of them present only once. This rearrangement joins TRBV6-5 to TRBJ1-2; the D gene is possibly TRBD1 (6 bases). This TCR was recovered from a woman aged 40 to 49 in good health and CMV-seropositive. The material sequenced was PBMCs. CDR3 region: CASSSPGQGGGYTF. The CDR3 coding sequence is TGTGCCAGCAGCTCTCCGGGACAAGGCGGCGGCTACACCTTC.